This T cell receptor (beta chain) was identified in a study of cytomegalovirus exposure and HLA in healthy donors. On the study more broadly: Among 350 to 500 genotyped donors, around 77% fell in the Caucasian-associated ancestry cluster. Study findings and constraints: Analyzed later, most CMV-associated TCR beta chains appeared HLA-restricted.

Researchers ran the PCR with 60 Vbeta and 13 Jbeta primers. The repertoire was sequenced with immunoSEQ multiplex PCR; TCRdb's copy has only in-frame clones and lacks some. The table includes more than 95,000 clones, under 85% detected once. J was trimmed by 4 bases and V by 6 bases; bases with no gene match: 9. There are 15 residues in the CDR3. The V gene's germline CDR1 is SNHLY and CDR2 FYNNEI. This clone occurred once. Its specificity is unknown. Source material: PBMCs. V usage is TRBV2 and J usage is TRBJ2-1; 7 bases agree with TRBD2. This receptor was obtained from a woman between 35 and 50 years old in good health and CMV-seropositive. Here the CDR3 reads CASSLERDLYNEQFF. CDR3 nucleotides: TGTGCCAGCAGCTTAGAGCGGGACCTATACAATGAGCAGTTCTTC.